Listed below are T cell receptor beta chains from one sample, sequenced in a study of cytomegalovirus exposure and HLA in healthy donors. Measured with immunoSEQ multiplex PCR; TCRdb has only the in-frame clones, and not every one. Of roughly 78,000 clones listed, 63% are singletons. Sample: PBMCs. All receptors derive from a man aged 30 to 45 in good health and CMV-seropositive. The CDR3 runs from the conserved cysteine through the conserved F or W. Fields, in order: J gene, clone size, D gene, V gene, CDR3 length, CDR3 protein, CDR3 DNA. A D gene is named only where the DNA matches it firmly. Part of the rows lack a size; the others show once, few, many or a class for expanded clones.

TRBJ1-6 | . | . | TRBV5-4 | 13 | CASSYHTNSPLHF | TGTGCCAGCAGCTACCACACTAATTCACCCCTCCACTTT
TRBJ1-4 | few | TRBD1 | TRBV7-8 | 18 | CASSSDRGQLTTNEKLFF | TGTGCCAGCAGCTCAGACAGGGGGCAGTTAACAACTAATGAAAAACTGTTTTTT
TRBJ1-2 | . | TRBD1 | TRBV28 | 13 | CASSLEGGRGYTF | TGTGCCAGCAGTTTAGAAGGGGGCCGTGGCTACACCTTC
TRBJ2-1 | . | TRBD1 | TRBV7-3 | 15 | CASSPRDRGRSEQFF | TGTGCCAGCAGCCCCCGGGACAGGGGGCGGAGTGAGCAGTTCTTC
TRBJ1-2 | few | . | TRBV7-2 | 13 | CASSFSGNYGYTF | TGTGCCAGCAGCTTTTCGGGAAACTATGGCTACACCTTC
TRBJ1-1 | . | . | TRBV18 | 14 | CASSPPGVNTEAFF | TGTGCCAGCTCACCGCCAGGGGTGAACACTGAAGCTTTCTTT
TRBJ2-7 | . | . | TRBV10-1 | 11 | CASRTHCEQYF | TGCGCCAGCAGGACTCACTGCGAGCAGTACTTC
TRBJ2-1 | . | TRBD2 | TRBV5-1 | 18 | CASSFRGPIAGVHNEQFF | TGCGCCAGCAGCTTTCGGGGCCCTATAGCGGGAGTCCACAATGAGCAGTTCTTC
TRBJ1-5 | . | . | TRBV19 | 13 | CASSGPGLQPQHF | TGTGCCAGTTCTGGTCCGGGACTTCAGCCCCAGCATTTT
TRBJ1-5 | few | . | TRBV28 | 16 | CASSDPRVYSNQPQHF | TGTGCCAGCTCCGACCCACGGGTTTATAGCAATCAGCCCCAGCATTTT
TRBJ1-5 | . | TRBD1 | TRBV4-1 | 15 | CASSQDGQGSQPQHF | TGCGCCAGCAGCCAAGATGGACAGGGAAGTCAGCCCCAGCATTTT
TRBJ2-6 | . | . | TRBV5-1 | 16 | CASRFTGLPGANVLTF | TGCGCCAGCAGGTTTACAGGGCTCCCTGGGGCCAACGTCCTGACTTTC
TRBJ2-3 | few | TRBD1 | TRBV4-2 | 16 | CASSQGGQGLADTQYF | TGTGCCAGCAGCCAAGGGGGACAGGGATTGGCAGATACGCAGTATTTT
TRBJ2-2 | . | TRBD2 | TRBV29-1 | 17 | CSVGGTSGSFKGGELFF | TGCAGCGTTGGGGGGACTAGCGGGAGCTTTAAGGGCGGGGAGCTGTTTTTT
TRBJ2-6 | . | . | TRBV2 | 13 | CARRGTGANVLTF | TGTGCCAGAAGGGGAACTGGGGCCAACGTCCTGACTTTC
TRBJ1-3 | . | TRBD1 | TRBV28 | 14 | CASSLRDRGNTIYF | TGTGCCAGCAGTTTACGGGACAGGGGAAACACCATATATTTT
TRBJ1-5 | . | . | TRBV19 | 15 | CASSYDRYSNQPQHF | TGTGCCAGTAGTTACGACAGATATAGCAATCAGCCCCAGCATTTT
TRBJ2-1 | . | TRBD1 | TRBV6-4 | 17 | CASSAGTGGGRMNEQFF | TGTGCCAGCAGTGCAGGGACAGGGGGCGGTAGGATGAATGAGCAGTTCTTC
TRBJ1-2 | few | . | TRBV7-9 | 14 | CASSPPEQNYGYTF | TGTGCCAGCAGCCCCCCGGAACAGAACTATGGCTACACCTTC
TRBJ2-5 | . | TRBD2 | TRBV4-2 | 16 | CASSQEASGGQETQYF | TGTGCCAGCAGCCAAGAAGCTAGCGGGGGGCAAGAGACCCAGTACTTC
TRBJ2-7 | few | TRBD2 | TRBV27 | 17 | CASSLRVSGSGSYEQYF | TGTGCCAGCAGTTTAAGGGTTAGCGGGAGTGGGTCCTACGAGCAGTACTTC
TRBJ2-7 | . | TRBD1 | TRBV7-2 | 15 | CASSSTGGWGYEQYF | TGTGCCAGCAGCTCGACAGGGGGATGGGGCTACGAGCAGTACTTC
TRBJ2-7 | few | TRBD1 | TRBV5-5 | 15 | CASSMGQATTYEQYF | TGTGCCAGCAGCATGGGACAGGCGACCACCTACGAGCAGTACTTC
TRBJ2-7 | . | TRBD1 | TRBV28 | 12 | CASSWQGAEQYF | TGTGCCAGCAGTTGGCAGGGGGCCGAGCAGTACTTC
TRBJ2-7 | . | TRBD1 | TRBV7-9 | 14 | CASSPRTGGYEQYF | TGTGCCAGCAGCCCCCGGACAGGGGGCTACGAGCAGTACTTC
TRBJ2-5 | once | TRBD2 | TRBV19 | 16 | CASSGGTSGGGETQYF | TGTGCCAGTAGTGGCGGGACTAGCGGGGGGGGAGAGACCCAGTACTTC
TRBJ1-1 | few | TRBD1 | TRBV11-3 | 16 | CASIRDRALGNTEAFF | TGTGCCAGCATCCGGGACAGGGCACTAGGTAACACTGAAGCTTTCTTT
TRBJ2-2 | . | . | TRBV5-1 | 11 | CASSLDRELFF | TGCGCCAGCAGCTTGGACAGGGAGCTGTTTTTT
TRBJ2-3 | few | TRBD1 | TRBV5-1 | 14 | CASSFGQGSDTQYF | TGCGCCAGCAGCTTCGGACAGGGATCAGATACGCAGTATTTT
TRBJ2-5 | few | TRBD2 | TRBV7-9 | 15 | CASSLGGRGRETQYF | TGTGCCAGCAGCCTGGGGGGGAGGGGCCGGGAGACCCAGTACTTC
TRBJ2-4 | . | TRBD1 | TRBV6-1 | 15 | CASRRTGLLRDIQYF | TGTGCCAGCCGACGGACAGGGTTACTTAGGGACATTCAGTACTTC
TRBJ1-1 | once | . | TRBV29-1 | 13 | CSASLHPNTEAFF | TGCAGCGCCTCGTTACACCCGAACACTGAAGCTTTCTTT
TRBJ2-5 | . | TRBD1 | TRBV6-5 | 15 | CASSYARQGKETQYF | TGTGCCAGCAGTTACGCCAGACAGGGAAAAGAGACCCAGTACTTC
TRBJ2-3 | . | TRBD1 | TRBV6-1 | 17 | CASSGRGTGRGPDTQYF | TGTGCCAGCAGTGGCCGGGGGACAGGGCGAGGCCCAGATACGCAGTATTTT
TRBJ2-3 | . | TRBD2 | TRBV7-3 | 18 | CASSAQPPSGSGADTQYF | TGTGCCAGCAGCGCCCAACCCCCTAGCGGGAGTGGGGCAGATACGCAGTATTTT
TRBJ1-2 | few | . | TRBV4-3 | 13 | CASSQVRGDGYTF | TGCGCCAGCAGCCAAGTAAGGGGCGACGGCTACACCTTC
TRBJ2-7 | few | . | TRBV27 | 15 | CASSLGVGGPYEQYF | TGTGCCAGCAGTCTTGGGGTAGGAGGGCCCTACGAGCAGTACTTC
TRBJ2-3 | . | TRBD2 | TRBV2 | 15 | CASRGLNGRTDTQYF | TGTGCCAGCAGGGGACTGAACGGGAGGACAGATACGCAGTATTTT
TRBJ2-5 | . | . | TRBV5-1 | 13 | CASRGGVEETQYF | TGCGCCAGCCGAGGCGGGGTGGAGGAGACCCAGTACTTC
TRBJ2-7 | . | TRBD1 | TRBV6-5 | 12 | CATSDRSYEQYF | TGTGCCACGTCGGACAGGTCCTACGAGCAGTACTTC
TRBJ2-1 | . | . | TRBV5-6 | 12 | CASSQDQTRGFF | TGTGCCAGCAGCCAGGACCAGACAAGGGGGTTCTTC
TRBJ1-2 | . | . | TRBV28 | 13 | CASSRSGNYGYTF | TGTGCCAGCAGTCGGTCGGGTAACTATGGCTACACCTTC